This is a list of T cell receptor beta chains from one sample in a study of T cell changes during pregnancy in multiple sclerosis. Produced via immunoSEQ multiplex PCR; TCRdb's table is partial and in-frame only. The sample contains 69,000 or so clones, roughly 92% of which appear only once. The specimen was peripheral blood, collected before pregnancy. The receptors stem from a female donor with multiple sclerosis, enrolled in a pregnancy study. CDR3s include the opening cysteine and the closing phenylalanine or tryptophan. A D gene is named only where the DNA matches it firmly. Where a row states a size, it is once, few, many or the class of an expanded clone; other rows omit it.

j_gene | d_gene | abundance | v_gene | CDR3nt | CDR3aa
TRBJ1-1 | NA | few | TRBV6-5 | TGTGCCAGCAGTTACTCGAGTGGGGCGGGGACTGAAGCTTTCTTT | CASSYSSGAGTEAFF
TRBJ2-2 | TRBD1 | once | TRBV7-9 | TGTGCCAGCAGCCCTAACAGGGGCAGGGAGCTGTTTTTT | CASSPNRGRELFF
TRBJ2-1 | TRBD2 | NA | TRBV5-6 | TGTGCCAGCAGCTTGCTGCAGCGGGACTACAATGAGCAGTTCTTC | CASSLLQRDYNEQFF
TRBJ2-2 | NA | NA | TRBV7-2 | TGTGCCAGCAGCTCCGAGGTTCGTGGGGAGCTGTTTTTT | CASSSEVRGELFF
TRBJ2-3 | NA | NA | TRBV7-2 | TGTGCCAGCAGCTTAACTAGGACTACTACCACAGATACGCAGTATTTT | CASSLTRTTTTDTQYF
TRBJ2-2 | NA | NA | TRBV9 | TGTGCCAGCAGCGTAGGACAGGTTGACGGGGAGCTGTTTTTT | CASSVGQVDGELFF
TRBJ2-7 | NA | NA | TRBV5-1 | TGCGCCAGCAGCTACGTGGCAGGATCCTACGAGCAGTACTTC | CASSYVAGSYEQYF
TRBJ2-1 | NA | NA | TRBV6-1 | TGTGCCAGCAGCGAAACTCGTAGGGGGCAGTTCTTC | CASSETRRGQFF
TRBJ2-3 | TRBD2 | NA | TRBV29-1 | TGCAGCATAACTAGCGGGAGGTTATCAGATACGCAGTATTTT | CSITSGRLSDTQYF
TRBJ2-1 | TRBD2 | NA | TRBV5-5 | TGTGCCAGCAGCTTAGGACTAGCGGGAGTAACTCTTCCAAATGAGCAGTTCTTC | CASSLGLAGVTLPNEQFF
TRBJ2-3 | NA | NA | TRBV9 | TGTGCCAGCAGCGCCCGACTAGTTCCAGATACGCAGTATTTT | CASSARLVPDTQYF
TRBJ1-2 | NA | NA | TRBV19 | TGTGCCAGTTACAAATATGGCTACACCTTC | CASYKYGYTF
TRBJ2-1 | TRBD2 | NA | TRBV6-5 | TGTGCCAGCAGTCGAGGGACTAGCCGATACAATGAGCAGTTCTTC | CASSRGTSRYNEQFF
TRBJ1-1 | NA | NA | TRBV28 | TGTGCCAGCAGTAGACTGCCCACTGAAGCTTTCTTT | CASSRLPTEAFF
TRBJ1-5 | NA | NA | TRBV14 | TGTGCCAGCAGCCAAGATAGTGCGGGGTGGGGCAATCAGCCCCAGCATTTT | CASSQDSAGWGNQPQHF
TRBJ2-2 | NA | NA | TRBV6-4 | TGTGCCAGCAGTGATGGCCTAGTGGGGAACACCGGGGAGCTGTTTTTT | CASSDGLVGNTGELFF
TRBJ2-7 | NA | few | TRBV7-2 | TGTGCCAGCAGCTTTGCCACTACATACGAGCAGTACTTC | CASSFATTYEQYF
TRBJ2-7 | TRBD1 | NA | TRBV5-4 | TGTGCCAGCAGCTCCGGGACAGGGTCCTACGAGCAGTACTTC | CASSSGTGSYEQYF
TRBJ2-3 | NA | NA | TRBV6-5 | TGTGCCAGCGCGGCGGGGCCCACAGATACGCAGTATTTT | CASAAGPTDTQYF
TRBJ2-5 | NA | NA | TRBV21-1 | TGTGCCAGCAGCAAAGTTTCTAGCGGAGAGACCCAGTACTTC | CASSKVSSGETQYF
TRBJ2-7 | TRBD1 | NA | TRBV28 | TGTGCCAGCATGGTATTACAGGGGCTATCGGACGAGCAGTACTTC | CASMVLQGLSDEQYF
TRBJ2-7 | TRBD1 | NA | TRBV27 | TGTGCCAGCAGTAAGACAGGGGGAACTGGCGACGAGCAGTACTTC | CASSKTGGTGDEQYF
TRBJ2-1 | TRBD2 | NA | TRBV28 | TGTGCCAGCAGCGGACTAGCAACGTTGGATGAGCAGTTCTTC | CASSGLATLDEQFF
TRBJ2-4 | NA | once | TRBV4-2 | TGTGCCAGCAGCCAAGATAGGGCCGGAGGAGCCAAAAACATTCAGTACTTC | CASSQDRAGGAKNIQYF
TRBJ2-1 | TRBD1 | NA | TRBV29-1 | TGCAGCGTTGTTGTAGGGGGCCCCGATGAGCAGTTCTTC | CSVVVGGPDEQFF
TRBJ1-1 | NA | NA | TRBV9 | TGTGCCAGCAGCGCCTTGGGGGGCACTGAAGCTTTCTTT | CASSALGGTEAFF
TRBJ2-1 | NA | NA | TRBV14 | TGTGCCAGCAGCGTAGGTGGCGGGATCGGGAAATCCTACAATGAGCAGTTCTTC | CASSVGGGIGKSYNEQFF
TRBJ2-7 | NA | NA | TRBV21-1 | TGTGCCAGCAGCCATCCACGAGGGGAGGAAAAGGTATCCTACGAGCAGTACTTC | CASSHPRGEEKVSYEQYF
TRBJ2-6 | NA | few | TRBV15 | TGTGCCACCAGCAGAGATAGCCCAGGGACTGGGGCCAACGTCCTGACTTTC | CATSRDSPGTGANVLTF
TRBJ2-7 | NA | NA | TRBV6-1 | TGTGCCAGCAGTGAATGGGACAACTCCTACGAGCAGTACTTC | CASSEWDNSYEQYF
TRBJ2-1 | TRBD2 | NA | TRBV4-3 | TGCGCCAGCAGCCAAGGGTCGGGAGGACTGGGAAACAATGAGCAGTTCTTC | CASSQGSGGLGNNEQFF
TRBJ2-3 | TRBD2 | NA | TRBV4-1 | TGCGCCAGCAGCCAACTTGCGGGAGCAGATACGCAGTATTTT | CASSQLAGADTQYF
TRBJ2-1 | TRBD1 | NA | TRBV7-2 | TGTGCCAGCTCGGGACAGGGTTACAATGAGCAGTTCTTC | CASSGQGYNEQFF
TRBJ1-4 | NA | NA | TRBV28 | TGTGCCAGCTCTGGGGGGTCCGTGAGAAAACTGTTTTTT | CASSGGSVRKLFF
TRBJ1-1 | NA | NA | TRBV5-1 | TGCGCCAGCAGCCGTACACAGAACACTGAAGCTTTCTTT | CASSRTQNTEAFF
TRBJ2-2 | NA | NA | TRBV7-9 | TGTGCCAGCACGTCTGCCACAGTCGGGGAGCTGTTTTTT | CASTSATVGELFF
TRBJ2-1 | NA | NA | TRBV19 | TGTGCCAGTAGTTTGGAGGAGAGCTCCTACAATGAGCAGTTCTTC | CASSLEESSYNEQFF
TRBJ2-5 | NA | NA | TRBV6-5 | TGTGCCAGCAAACTAGACCCACAAGAGACCCAGTACTTC | CASKLDPQETQYF
TRBJ2-7 | NA | once | TRBV7-2 | TGTGCCAGCAGCCTGGAGGCGGGCCCCTACGAGCAGTACTTC | CASSLEAGPYEQYF
TRBJ2-1 | TRBD2 | NA | TRBV15 | TGTGCCACCAGCAGAGGGGGGACTAGCCCCGTCTCCTACAATGAGCAGTTCTTC | CATSRGGTSPVSYNEQFF
TRBJ2-7 | NA | NA | TRBV29-1 | TGCAGCGCCGAGGGGGGGTCAGGGCTCTCCTACGAGCAGTACTTC | CSAEGGSGLSYEQYF
TRBJ2-7 | NA | NA | TRBV6-5 | TGTGCCAGCAGTTTATACCGGGACTTGCCCTACGAGCAGTACTTC | CASSLYRDLPYEQYF
TRBJ2-1 | TRBD2 | NA | TRBV7-2 | TGTGCCAGCAGGAGCGGGAGCTCCTACAATGAGCAGTTCTTC | CASRSGSSYNEQFF
TRBJ2-7 | NA | once | TRBV28 | TGTGCCAGTAATAGCTACTCCTACGAGCAGTACTTC | CASNSYSYEQYF
TRBJ2-7 | TRBD2 | NA | TRBV6-4 | TGTGCCAGCAGTGAACTAGCGGGAGGCCGCGAGCAGTACTTC | CASSELAGGREQYF
TRBJ2-5 | TRBD1 | NA | TRBV29-1 | TGCAGCGTTGCCGGACCCGGGACAGGGTTTGGGAAGACCCAGTACTTC | CSVAGPGTGFGKTQYF
TRBJ2-1 | NA | NA | TRBV28 | TGTGCCAGCAGTACCTCCCTGGGGTGGGCGGGCTCCTACAATGAGCAGTTCTTC | CASSTSLGWAGSYNEQFF
TRBJ2-1 | TRBD2 | NA | TRBV11-2 | TGTGCCAGCAGCGGGCTAGCGGTATCCTACAATGAGCAGTTCTTC | CASSGLAVSYNEQFF
TRBJ2-1 | TRBD2 | NA | TRBV7-3 | TGTGCCAGCAGCGCCTCCCAGGCTAGCGGGATGTATGAGCAGTTCTTC | CASSASQASGMYEQFF
TRBJ2-3 | TRBD2 | NA | TRBV27 | TGTGCCAGCAGTTTACTGGGCGGGAGGGATACGCAGTATTTT | CASSLLGGRDTQYF
TRBJ1-2 | NA | NA | TRBV6-1 | TGTGCCAGCATAGAGAGGACAGTTACCTATGATGGCTACACCTTC | CASIERTVTYDGYTF
TRBJ2-3 | NA | once | TRBV9 | TGTGCCAGCAGCGTAGAGGGGGATATGCTTAGCACAGATACGCAGTATTTT | CASSVEGDMLSTDTQYF
TRBJ1-4 | TRBD1 | NA | TRBV9 | TGTGCCAGCAGCGTACGACAGGGAAATAATGAAAAACTGTTTTTT | CASSVRQGNNEKLFF
TRBJ2-3 | NA | NA | TRBV11-3 | TGTGCCAGCAGCTTAGCCGGGGGAAGCACAGATACGCAGTATTTT | CASSLAGGSTDTQYF
TRBJ1-2 | TRBD1 | NA | TRBV25-1 | TGTGCCAGCAGTGATAGTCGGACAGGAGGCTACACCTTC | CASSDSRTGGYTF
TRBJ2-1 | TRBD2 | NA | TRBV9 | TGTGCCAGCAGCGTTTCTAGCGGAGGGTACAATGAGCAGTTCTTC | CASSVSSGGYNEQFF
TRBJ1-2 | TRBD1 | NA | TRBV27 | TGTGCCAGCAGAATACAGGGGGGCACCTATGGCTACACCTTC | CASRIQGGTYGYTF
TRBJ1-2 | TRBD1 | once | TRBV6-1 | TGTGCCAGCAGTGAGCCGGGACAGCTATCCTATGGCTACACCTTC | CASSEPGQLSYGYTF
TRBJ2-7 | TRBD1 | NA | TRBV5-1 | TGCGCCAGCAGCTCCAGTAGGGACAGGGGCCGGGAGCAGTACTTC | CASSSSRDRGREQYF